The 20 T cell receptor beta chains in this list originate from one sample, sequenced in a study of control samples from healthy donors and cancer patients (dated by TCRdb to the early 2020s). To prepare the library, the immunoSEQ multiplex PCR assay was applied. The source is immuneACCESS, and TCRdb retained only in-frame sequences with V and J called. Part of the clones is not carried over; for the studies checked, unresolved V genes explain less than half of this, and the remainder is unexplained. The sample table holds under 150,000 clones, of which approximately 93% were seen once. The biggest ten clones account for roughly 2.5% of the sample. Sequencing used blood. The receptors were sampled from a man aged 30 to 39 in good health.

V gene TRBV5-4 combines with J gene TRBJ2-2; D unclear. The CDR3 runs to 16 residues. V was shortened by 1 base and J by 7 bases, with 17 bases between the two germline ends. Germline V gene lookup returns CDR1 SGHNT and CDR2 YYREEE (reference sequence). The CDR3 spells CASSLSAHPDGGELFF. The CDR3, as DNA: TGTGCCAGCAGCTTGAGCGCTCACCCGGATGGCGGGGAGCTGTTTTTT.

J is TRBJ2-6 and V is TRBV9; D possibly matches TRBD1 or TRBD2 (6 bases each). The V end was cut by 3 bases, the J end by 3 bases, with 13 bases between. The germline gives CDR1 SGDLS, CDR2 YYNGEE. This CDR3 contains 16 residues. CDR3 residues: CASSGGATVGANVLTF. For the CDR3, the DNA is TGTGCCAGCAGCGGGGGGGCAACCGTTGGGGCCAACGTCCTGACTTTC.

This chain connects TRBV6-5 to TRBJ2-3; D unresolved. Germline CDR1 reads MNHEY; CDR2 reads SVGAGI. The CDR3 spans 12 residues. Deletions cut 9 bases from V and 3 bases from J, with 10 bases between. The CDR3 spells CASIGGTDTQYF. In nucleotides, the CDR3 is TGTGCCAGTATCGGCGGAACAGATACGCAGTATTTT.

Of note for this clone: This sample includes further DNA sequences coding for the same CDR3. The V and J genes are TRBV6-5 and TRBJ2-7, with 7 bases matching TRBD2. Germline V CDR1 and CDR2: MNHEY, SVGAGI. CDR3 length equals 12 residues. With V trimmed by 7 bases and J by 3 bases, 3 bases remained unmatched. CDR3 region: CASTGGDYEQYV. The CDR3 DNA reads TGTGCCAGCACGGGGGGAGACTACGAGCAGTACGTC.

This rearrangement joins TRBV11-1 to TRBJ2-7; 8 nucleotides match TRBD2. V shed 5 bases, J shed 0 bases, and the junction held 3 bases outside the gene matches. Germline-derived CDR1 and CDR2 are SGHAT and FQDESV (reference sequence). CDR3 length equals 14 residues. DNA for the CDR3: TGTGCCAGCAGCGTTACTAGCGGCTCCTACGAGCAGTACTTC. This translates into CASSVTSGSYEQYF.

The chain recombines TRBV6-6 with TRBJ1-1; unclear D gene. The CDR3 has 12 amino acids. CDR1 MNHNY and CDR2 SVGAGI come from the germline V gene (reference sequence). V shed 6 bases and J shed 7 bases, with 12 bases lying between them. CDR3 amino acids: CASSRLRDEAFF. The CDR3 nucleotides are TGTGCCAGCAGCCGGCTGCGGGATGAAGCTTTCTTT.

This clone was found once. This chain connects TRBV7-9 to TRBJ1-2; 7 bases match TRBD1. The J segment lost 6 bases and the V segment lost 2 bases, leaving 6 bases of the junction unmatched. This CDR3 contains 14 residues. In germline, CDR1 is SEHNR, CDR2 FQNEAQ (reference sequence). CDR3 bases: TGTGCCAGCAGCTTATTCGGGCAGGGGGATGGCTACACCTTC. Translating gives CASSLFGQGDGYTF.

Written as DNA, the CDR3 is TGTGCCAGCAGTGTAGGGGCCGGAGATACGCAGTATTTT. Residues: CASSVGAGDTQYF. The chain recombines TRBV2 with TRBJ2-3; D possibly corresponds to TRBD1 (5 bases). Germline CDR1 SNHLY, CDR2 FYNNEI. The V and J ends lost 4 bases and 5 bases respectively, with 10 bases between them. This CDR3 region has 13 residues.

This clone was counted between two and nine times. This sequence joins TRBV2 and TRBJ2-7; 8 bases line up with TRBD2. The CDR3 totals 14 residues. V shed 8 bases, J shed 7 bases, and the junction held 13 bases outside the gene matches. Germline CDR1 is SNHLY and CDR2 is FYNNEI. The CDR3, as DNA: TGTGCCAGCGGCACCCTATGGGGCGGGAGGGAGCAGTACGTC. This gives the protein CASGTLWGGREQYV.

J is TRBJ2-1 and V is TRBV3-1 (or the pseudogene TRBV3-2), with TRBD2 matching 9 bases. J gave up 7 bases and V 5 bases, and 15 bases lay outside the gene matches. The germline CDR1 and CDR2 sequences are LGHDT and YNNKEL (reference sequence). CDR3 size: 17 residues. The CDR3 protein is CASSEGRSRGGRNEQFF. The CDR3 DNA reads TGTGCCAGCAGCGAAGGCCGATCGCGGGGGGGCCGAAATGAGCAGTTCTTC.

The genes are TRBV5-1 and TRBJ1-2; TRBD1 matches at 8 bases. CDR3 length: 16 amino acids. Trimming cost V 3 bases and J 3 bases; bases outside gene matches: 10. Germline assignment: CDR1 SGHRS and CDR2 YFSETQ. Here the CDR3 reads CASSSEWTGRYYGYTF. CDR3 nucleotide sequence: TGCGCCAGCAGCTCAGAATGGACAGGGCGATACTATGGCTACACCTTC.

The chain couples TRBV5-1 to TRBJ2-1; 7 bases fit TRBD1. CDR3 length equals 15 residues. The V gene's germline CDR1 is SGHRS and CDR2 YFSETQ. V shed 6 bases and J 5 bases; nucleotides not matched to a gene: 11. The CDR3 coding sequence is TGCGCCAGCAACCCGACAGGGTTTTCAAACAATGAGCAGTTCTTC. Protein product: CASNPTGFSNNEQFF.

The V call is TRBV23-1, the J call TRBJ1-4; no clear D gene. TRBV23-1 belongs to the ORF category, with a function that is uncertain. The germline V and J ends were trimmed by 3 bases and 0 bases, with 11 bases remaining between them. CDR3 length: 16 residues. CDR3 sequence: CASSHWTSATNEKLFF. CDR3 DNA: TGCGCCAGCAGTCATTGGACCTCAGCAACTAATGAAAAACTGTTTTTT.

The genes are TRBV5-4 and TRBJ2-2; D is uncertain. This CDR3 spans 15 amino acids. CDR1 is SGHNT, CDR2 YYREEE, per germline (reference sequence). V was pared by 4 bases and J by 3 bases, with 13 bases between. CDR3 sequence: CASSPKTRHTGELFF. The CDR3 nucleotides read TGTGCCAGCAGCCCAAAGACCCGTCACACCGGGGAGCTGTTTTTT. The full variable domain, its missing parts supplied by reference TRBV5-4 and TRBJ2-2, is ETGVTQSPTHLIKTRGQQVTLRCSSQSGHNTVSWYQQALGQGPQFIFQYYREEENGRGNFPPRFSGLQFPNYSSELNVNALELDDSALYLCASSPKTRHTGELFFGEGSRLTVL.

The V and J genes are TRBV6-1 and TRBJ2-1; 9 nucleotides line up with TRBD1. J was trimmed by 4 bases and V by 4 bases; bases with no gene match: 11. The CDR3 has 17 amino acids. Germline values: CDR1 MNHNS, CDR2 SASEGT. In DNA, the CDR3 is TGTGCCAGCAGTGCCTTGCGGACAGGGGCCATATACAATGAGCAGTTCTTC. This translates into CASSALRTGAIYNEQFF.

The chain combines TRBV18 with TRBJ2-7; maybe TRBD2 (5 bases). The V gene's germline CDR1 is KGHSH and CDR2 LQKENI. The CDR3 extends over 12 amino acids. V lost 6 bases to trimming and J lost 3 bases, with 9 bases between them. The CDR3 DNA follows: TGTGCCAGCTCTCCGGGGAGCTACGAGCAGTACTTC. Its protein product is CASSPGSYEQYF.

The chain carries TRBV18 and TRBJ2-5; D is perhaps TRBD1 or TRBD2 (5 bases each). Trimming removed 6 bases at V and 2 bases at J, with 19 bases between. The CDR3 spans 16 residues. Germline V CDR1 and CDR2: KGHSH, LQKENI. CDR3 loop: CASSPSPGPPQETQYF. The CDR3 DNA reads TGTGCCAGCTCCCCTTCCCCGGGACCGCCTCAAGAGACCCAGTACTTC.

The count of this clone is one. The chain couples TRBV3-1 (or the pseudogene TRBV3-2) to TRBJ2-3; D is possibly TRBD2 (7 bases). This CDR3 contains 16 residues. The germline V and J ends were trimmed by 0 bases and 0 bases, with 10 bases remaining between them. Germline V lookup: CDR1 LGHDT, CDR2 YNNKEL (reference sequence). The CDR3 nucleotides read TGTGCCAGCAGCCAAGAAGGCGGGGGCAGCACAGATACGCAGTATTTT. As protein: CASSQEGGGSTDTQYF.

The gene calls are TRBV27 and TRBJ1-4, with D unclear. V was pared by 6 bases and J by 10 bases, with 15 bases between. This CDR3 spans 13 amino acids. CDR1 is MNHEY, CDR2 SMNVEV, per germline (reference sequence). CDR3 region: CASSPTLAGKLFF. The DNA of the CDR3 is TGTGCCAGCAGCCCGACTCTGGCGGGAAAACTGTTTTTT.

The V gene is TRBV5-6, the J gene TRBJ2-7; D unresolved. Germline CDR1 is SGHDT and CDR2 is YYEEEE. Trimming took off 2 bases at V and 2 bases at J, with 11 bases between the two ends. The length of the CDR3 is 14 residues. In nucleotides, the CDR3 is TGTGCCAGCAGCTTCTCCATGGCGCCCTACGAGCAGTACGTC. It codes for CASSFSMAPYEQYV.